The T cell receptor (beta chain) described here comes from a study of response to subunit inactivated influenza vaccine. General study results and limits: Authors suggested each seasonal flu vaccination may recruit only limited numbers of new T cells.

A single record per CDR3 protein comes from TCRdb applying MiXCR to the RT-PCR reads. The sample lists some 520,000 distinct CDR3 sequences, approximately 15% occurring once. The CDR3 spans 14 residues. Per the germline V gene, CDR1 is LNHNV and CDR2 is YYDKDF (reference sequence). Trimming removed 3 bases at V and 1 base at J, with 7 bases between. Comments on this clonotype: Antigen: not known.

This clonotype was obtained from a man between 45 and 75 years old who received an inactivated influenza vaccine. The input for sequencing was CD4+ T cells sorted from PBMCs, taken 23 months after vaccination. V gene TRBV15 combines with J gene TRBJ1-5, with D hard to call. The CDR3 is CATSRFGSNQPQHF. The DNA of the CDR3 is TGTGCCACCAGCAGGTTCGGGAGCAATCAGCCCCAGCATTTT.